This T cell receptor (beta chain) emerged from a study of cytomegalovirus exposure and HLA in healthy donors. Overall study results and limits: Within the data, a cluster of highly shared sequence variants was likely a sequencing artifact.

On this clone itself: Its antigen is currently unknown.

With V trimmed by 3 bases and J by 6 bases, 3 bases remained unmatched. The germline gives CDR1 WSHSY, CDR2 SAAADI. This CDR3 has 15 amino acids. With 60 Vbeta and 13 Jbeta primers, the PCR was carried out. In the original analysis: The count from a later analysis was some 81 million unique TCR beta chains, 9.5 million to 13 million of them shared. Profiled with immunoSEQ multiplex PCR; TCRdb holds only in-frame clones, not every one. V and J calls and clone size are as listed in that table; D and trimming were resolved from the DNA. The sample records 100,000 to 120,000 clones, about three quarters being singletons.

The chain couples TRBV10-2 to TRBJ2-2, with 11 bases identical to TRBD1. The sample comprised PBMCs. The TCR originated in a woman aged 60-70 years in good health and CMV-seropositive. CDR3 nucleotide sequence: TGCGCCAGCAGTGAACCGGGACAGGGGGCCGGGGAGCTGTTTTTT. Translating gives CASSEPGQGAGELFF.